This record looks at one T cell receptor beta chain sequence and its context. The method was immunoSEQ multiplex PCR; TCRdb's version includes in-frame clones alone and lacks a portion of them. The data hold around 300,000 clones, with around 87% observed a single time. The sample is drawn from a study of cytomegalovirus exposure and HLA in healthy donors. CDR3 size: 17 residues. Material: PBMCs. The receptor's source is a woman aged 18-29 years in good health and CMV-seronegative. This sequence joins TRBV21-1 and TRBJ2-7; the D segment call TRBD2 is taken from the table without a DNA check. TRBV21-1 is a listed pseudogene. The CDR3 DNA reads TGTGCCAGCAGCAACCGACCTAGCGGGTCCTCTGGGGACGAGCAGTACTTC. It specifies CASSNRPSGSSGDEQYF.